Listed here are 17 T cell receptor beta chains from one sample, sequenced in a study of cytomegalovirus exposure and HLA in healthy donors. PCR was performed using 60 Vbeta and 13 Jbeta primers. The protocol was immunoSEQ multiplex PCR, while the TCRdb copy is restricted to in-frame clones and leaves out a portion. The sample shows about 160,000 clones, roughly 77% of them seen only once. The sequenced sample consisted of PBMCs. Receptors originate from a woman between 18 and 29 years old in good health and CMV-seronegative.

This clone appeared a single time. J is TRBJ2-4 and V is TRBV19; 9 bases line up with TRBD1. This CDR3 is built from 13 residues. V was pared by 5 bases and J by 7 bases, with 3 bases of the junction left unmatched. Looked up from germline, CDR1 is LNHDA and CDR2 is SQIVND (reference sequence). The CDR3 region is CASSPGQGNIQYF. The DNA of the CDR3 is TGTGCCAGTAGTCCGGGACAGGGTAACATTCAGTACTTC.

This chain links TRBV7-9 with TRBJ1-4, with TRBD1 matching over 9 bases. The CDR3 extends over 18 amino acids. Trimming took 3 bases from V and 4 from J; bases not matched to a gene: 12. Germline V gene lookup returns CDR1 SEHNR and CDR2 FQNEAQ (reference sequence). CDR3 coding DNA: TGTGCCAGCAGCTTCATGGGACAGGGACGATTTCTTAATGAAAAACTGTTTTTT. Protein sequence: CASSFMGQGRFLNEKLFF. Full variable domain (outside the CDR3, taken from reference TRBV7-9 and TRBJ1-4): DTGVSQNPRHKITKRGQNVTFRCDPISEHNRLYWYRQTLGQGPEFLTYFQNEAQLEKSRLLSDRFSAERPKGSFSTLEIQRTEQGDSAMYLCASSFMGQGRFLNEKLFFGSGTQLSVL.

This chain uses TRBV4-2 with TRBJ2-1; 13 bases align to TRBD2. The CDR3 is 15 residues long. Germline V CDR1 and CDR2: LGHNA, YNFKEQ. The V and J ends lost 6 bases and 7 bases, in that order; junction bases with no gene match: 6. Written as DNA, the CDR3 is TGTGCCAGCAGTGAAACTAGCGGGAGGGGAAATGAGCAGTTCTTC. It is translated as CASSETSGRGNEQFF.

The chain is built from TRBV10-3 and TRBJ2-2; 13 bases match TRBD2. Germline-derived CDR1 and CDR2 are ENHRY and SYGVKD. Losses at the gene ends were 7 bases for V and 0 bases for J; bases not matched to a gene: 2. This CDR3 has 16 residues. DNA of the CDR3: TGTGCCATCACCGGACTAGCGGGGGCGAACACCGGGGAGCTGTTTTTT. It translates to CAITGLAGANTGELFF.

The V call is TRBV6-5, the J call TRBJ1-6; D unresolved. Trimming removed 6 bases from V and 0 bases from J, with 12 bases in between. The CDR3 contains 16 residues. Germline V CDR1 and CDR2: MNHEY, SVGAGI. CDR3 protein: CASSYDKSSYNSPLHF. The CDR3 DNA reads TGTGCCAGCAGCTACGACAAGAGCTCCTATAATTCACCCCTCCACTTT.

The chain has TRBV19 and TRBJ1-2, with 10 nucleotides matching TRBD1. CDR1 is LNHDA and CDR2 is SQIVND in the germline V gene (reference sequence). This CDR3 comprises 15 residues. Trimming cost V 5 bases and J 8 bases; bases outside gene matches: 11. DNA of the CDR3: TGTGCCAGTAGTGCGGACAGGGGGTCAAATTACGGCTACACCTTC. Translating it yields CASSADRGSNYGYTF.

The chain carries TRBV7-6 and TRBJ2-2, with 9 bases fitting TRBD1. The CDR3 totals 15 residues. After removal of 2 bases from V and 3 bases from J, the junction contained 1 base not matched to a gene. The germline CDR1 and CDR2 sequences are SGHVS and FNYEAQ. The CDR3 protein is CASSLNRGHTGELFF. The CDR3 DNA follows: TGTGCCAGCAGCTTAAACAGGGGGCACACCGGGGAGCTGTTTTTT.

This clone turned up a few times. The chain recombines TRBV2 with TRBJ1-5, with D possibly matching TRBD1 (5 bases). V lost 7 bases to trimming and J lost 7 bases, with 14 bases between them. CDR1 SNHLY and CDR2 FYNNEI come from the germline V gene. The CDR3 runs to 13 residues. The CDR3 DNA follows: TGTGCCAGCAAAGGGGAGGGGCGCCAGCCCCAGCATTTT. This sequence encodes CASKGEGRQPQHF.

As DNA, the CDR3 is TGTGCCAGCAGTACCATCACCGGGACAGTTTACGAGCAGTACTTC. It encodes CASSTITGTVYEQYF. The genes are TRBV6-5 and TRBJ2-7; TRBD1 matches 7 bases. Looked up from germline, CDR1 is MNHEY and CDR2 is SVGAGI. The ends lost 5 bases at V and 4 bases at J; junction bases unmatched: 11. The CDR3 has 15 amino acids.

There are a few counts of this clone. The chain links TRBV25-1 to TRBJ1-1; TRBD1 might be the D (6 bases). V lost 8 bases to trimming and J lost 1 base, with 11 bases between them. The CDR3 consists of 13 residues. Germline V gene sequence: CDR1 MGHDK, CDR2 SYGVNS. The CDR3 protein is CASRTDKNTEAFF. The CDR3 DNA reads TGTGCCAGCCGGACAGACAAGAACACTGAAGCTTTCTTT.

The CDR3 region is CASSFTGNTEAFF. CDR3 sequence (DNA): TGTGCCAGCAGCTTTACAGGGAACACTGAAGCTTTCTTT. V and J are TRBV5-5 and TRBJ1-1; perhaps TRBD1 as D (5 bases). Germline lookup yields CDR1 SGHKS and CDR2 YYEKEE (reference sequence). This CDR3 comprises 13 residues. V was clipped by 2 bases and J by 1 base, with 6 bases between them.

The CDR3, as DNA: TGTGCCAGTAGTGATCTGACAGGGATTCAAGAGACCCAGTACTTC. This sequence encodes CASSDLTGIQETQYF. The V gene is TRBV19, the J gene TRBJ2-5; TRBD1 aligns across 7 bases. From germline, CDR1 is LNHDA and CDR2 SQIVND (reference sequence). This CDR3 comprises 15 residues. Germline trimming cut 5 bases from V and 2 bases from J; bases unmatched to any gene: 8.

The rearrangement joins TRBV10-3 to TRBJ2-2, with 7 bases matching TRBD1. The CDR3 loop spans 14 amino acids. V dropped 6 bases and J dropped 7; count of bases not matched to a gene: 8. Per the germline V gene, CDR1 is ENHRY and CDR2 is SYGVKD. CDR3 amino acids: CAIRRDREGGELFF. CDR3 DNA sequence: TGTGCCATCAGACGAGACAGGGAAGGCGGGGAGCTGTTTTTT.

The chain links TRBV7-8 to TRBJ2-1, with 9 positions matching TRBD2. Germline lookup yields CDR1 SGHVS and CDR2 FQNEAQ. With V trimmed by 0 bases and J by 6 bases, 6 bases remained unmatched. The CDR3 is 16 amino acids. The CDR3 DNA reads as TGTGCCAGCAGCTTAGCTTGGGGACTAGCCTTCAATGAGCAGTTCTTC. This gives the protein CASSLAWGLAFNEQFF.

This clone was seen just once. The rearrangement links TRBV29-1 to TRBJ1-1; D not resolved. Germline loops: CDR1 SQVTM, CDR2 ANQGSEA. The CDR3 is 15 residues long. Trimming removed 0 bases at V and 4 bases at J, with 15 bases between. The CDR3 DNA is TGCAGCGTTGAAGATAAAAGCCTTACGGGCACTGAAGCTTTCTTT. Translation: CSVEDKSLTGTEAFF.

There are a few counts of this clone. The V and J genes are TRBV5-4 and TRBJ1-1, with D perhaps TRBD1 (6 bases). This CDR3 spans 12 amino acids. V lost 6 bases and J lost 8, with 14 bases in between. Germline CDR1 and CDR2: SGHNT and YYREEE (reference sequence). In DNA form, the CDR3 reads TGTGCCAGCATGGGGGGGGCTAAAGAAGCTTTCTTT. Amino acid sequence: CASMGGAKEAFF.

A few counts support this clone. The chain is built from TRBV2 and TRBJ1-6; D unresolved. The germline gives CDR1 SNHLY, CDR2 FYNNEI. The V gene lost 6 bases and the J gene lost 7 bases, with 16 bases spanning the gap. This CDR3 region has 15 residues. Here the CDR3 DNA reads TGTGCCAGCAGATTCAAGGCAGGCAAGAATTCACCCCTCCACTTT. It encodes CASRFKAGKNSPLHF.